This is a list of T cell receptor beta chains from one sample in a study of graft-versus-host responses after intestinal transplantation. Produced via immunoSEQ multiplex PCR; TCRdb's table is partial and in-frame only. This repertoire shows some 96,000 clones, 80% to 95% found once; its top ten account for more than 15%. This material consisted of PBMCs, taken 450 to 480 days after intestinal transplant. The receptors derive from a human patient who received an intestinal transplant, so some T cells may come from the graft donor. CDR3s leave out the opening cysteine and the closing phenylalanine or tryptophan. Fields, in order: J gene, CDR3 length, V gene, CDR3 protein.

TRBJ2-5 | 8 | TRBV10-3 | AWSQETQY
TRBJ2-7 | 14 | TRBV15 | ATSREGGGGSHEQY
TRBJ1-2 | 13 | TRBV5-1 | ASSLEGGGDYGYT
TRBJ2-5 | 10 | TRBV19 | ASRTGGETQY
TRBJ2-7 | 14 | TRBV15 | ATSGAQDPRLGEQY
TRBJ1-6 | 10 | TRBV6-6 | AGREGNSPLH
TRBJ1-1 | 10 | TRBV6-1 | ASSEGGPGVF
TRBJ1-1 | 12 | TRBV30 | AWDREGADTEAF
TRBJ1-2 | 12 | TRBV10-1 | ASNETDTSYGYT
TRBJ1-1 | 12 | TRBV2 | ASRPRGIRTEAF
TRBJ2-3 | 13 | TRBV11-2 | ASSSGHRGPDTQY
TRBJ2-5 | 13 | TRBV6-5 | ASSQYDSLQETQY
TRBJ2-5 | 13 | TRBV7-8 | ASSPAGGVRETQY
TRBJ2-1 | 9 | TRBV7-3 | ASSQGGEQF
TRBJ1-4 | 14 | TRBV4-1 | ASSQVNRGLGEKLF
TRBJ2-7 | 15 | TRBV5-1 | ASSLAPGQGWAYEQY
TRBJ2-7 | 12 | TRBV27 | ASSFAGGTYEQY
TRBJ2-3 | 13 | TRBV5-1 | ASSKAGGHTDTQY
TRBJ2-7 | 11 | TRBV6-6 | ASSYYTDYEQY
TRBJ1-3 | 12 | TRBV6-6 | ASTLPGGGNTIY
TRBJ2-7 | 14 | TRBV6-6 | ASSYVGTGGSYEQY
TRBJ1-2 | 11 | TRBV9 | ASSEREDYGYT
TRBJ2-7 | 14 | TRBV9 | ASSPRGSGGSYEQY
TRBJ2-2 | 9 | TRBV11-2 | AKIGSGELF
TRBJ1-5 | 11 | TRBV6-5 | ASSYGQYQPQH
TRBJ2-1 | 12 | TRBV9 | ASSYQGAPREQF
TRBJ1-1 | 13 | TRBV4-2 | ASSLPPVGNTEAF
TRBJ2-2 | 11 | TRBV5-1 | ASSLGGTGELF
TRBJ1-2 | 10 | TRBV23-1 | ASSQSGYGYT
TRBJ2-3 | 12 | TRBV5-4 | ASSLEFGTDTQY
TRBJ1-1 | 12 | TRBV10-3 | AISEPGPYTEAF
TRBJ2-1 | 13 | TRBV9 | ASSLPGQGAAEQF
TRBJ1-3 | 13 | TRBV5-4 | ASSAGTDSGNTIY
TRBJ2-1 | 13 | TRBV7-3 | ASSVTSGYFNEQF
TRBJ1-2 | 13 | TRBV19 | AGSISRQLPYGYT
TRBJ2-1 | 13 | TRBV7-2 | ASSLWVAGDNEQF
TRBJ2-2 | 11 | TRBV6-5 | ASLTSLGGELF
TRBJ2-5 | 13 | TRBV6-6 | ASSRTGSLQETQY
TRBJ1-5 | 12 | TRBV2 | ASSLRGLDQPQH
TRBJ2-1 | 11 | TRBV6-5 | ASAIGPINEQF
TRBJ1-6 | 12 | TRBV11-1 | ASSFAGNNSPLH
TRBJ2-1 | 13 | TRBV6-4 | ASSDGGGGYNEQF
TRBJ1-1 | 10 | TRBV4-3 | ASGAYNTEAF
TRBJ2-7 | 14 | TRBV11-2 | ASSLQWRQDSYEQY
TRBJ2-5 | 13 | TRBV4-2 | ASSRTSGVEETQY
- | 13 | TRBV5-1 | ASSLANLADYEQY
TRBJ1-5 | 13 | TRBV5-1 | ASSLAGQSNQPQH
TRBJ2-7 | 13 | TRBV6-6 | ASSYGGEGSYEQY
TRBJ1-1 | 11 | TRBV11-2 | ASSARMNTEAF
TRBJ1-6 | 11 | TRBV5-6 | ASSGTGGSPLH
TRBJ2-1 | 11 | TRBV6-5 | ASSKIGARVPF
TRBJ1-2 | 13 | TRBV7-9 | ASSSQGTDIYGYT
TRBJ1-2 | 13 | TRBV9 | ASSVVSSGAYGYT
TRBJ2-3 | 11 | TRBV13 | ASSLAGGDTQY